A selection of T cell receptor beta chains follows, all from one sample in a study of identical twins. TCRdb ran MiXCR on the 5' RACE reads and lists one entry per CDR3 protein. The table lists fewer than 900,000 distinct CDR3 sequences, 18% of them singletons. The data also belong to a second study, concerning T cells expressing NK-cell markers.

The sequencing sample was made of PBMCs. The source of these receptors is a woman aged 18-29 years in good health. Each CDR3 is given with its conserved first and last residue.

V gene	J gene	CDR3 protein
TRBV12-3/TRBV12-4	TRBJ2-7	CASSLRGAGEQYF
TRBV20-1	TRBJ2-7	CSASDVLAGPYEQYF
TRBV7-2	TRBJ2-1	CASSSHPGGHNEQFF
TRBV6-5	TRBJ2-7	CASSYDRRRPTYEQYF
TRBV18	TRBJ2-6	CASSRTGTSYSGANVLTF
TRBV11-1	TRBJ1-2	CASSSTTTAAIYGYTF
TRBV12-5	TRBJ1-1	CASGLVPISGNTEAFF
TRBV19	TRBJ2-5	CASTNRFQETQYF
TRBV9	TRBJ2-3	CASSKTPPPSPTDTQYF
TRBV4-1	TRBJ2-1	CASSQEQGVAAQDRDEQFF
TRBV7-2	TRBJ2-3	CASSLYPSGLIAQYF
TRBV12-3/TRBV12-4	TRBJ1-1	CASSPNRGESIEAFF
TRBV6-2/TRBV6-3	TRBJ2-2	CASRGPTGELFF
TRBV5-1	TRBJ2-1	CASSLAPLAGVNEQFF
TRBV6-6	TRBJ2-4	CASLGADLIQYF
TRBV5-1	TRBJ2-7	CASSQDFKQGTYEQYF
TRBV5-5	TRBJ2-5	CASSRTGFVTQYF
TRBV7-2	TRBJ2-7	CASSPLAYEQYF
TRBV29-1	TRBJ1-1	CSVSREEYMNTEAFF
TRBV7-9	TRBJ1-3	CASSLGVGGNTIYF
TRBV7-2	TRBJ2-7	CASSATYEQYF
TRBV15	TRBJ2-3	CATSKTAPNTDTQYF
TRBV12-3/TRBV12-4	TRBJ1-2	CASSPHRQGAYGYTF
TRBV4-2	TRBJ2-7	CASSQDNEQYF
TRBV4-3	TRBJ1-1	CASRRTGHTEAFF
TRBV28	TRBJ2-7	CASLGYEQYF
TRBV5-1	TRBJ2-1	CASSLQLAAYNEQFF
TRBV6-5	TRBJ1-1	CASSYSSDTEAFF
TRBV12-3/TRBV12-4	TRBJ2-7	CASSTRRTGAGLISYEQYF